The 17 T cell receptor beta chains listed next were all sequenced from one sample in a study of blood T cell repertoires in COVID-19. TCRdb keeps only in-frame clones here, not all; method: immunoSEQ multiplex PCR. Of just over 650,000 clones in the sample, around 89% are singletons; the top ten hold around 0.3%. Sequences were obtained from peripheral blood. These receptor sequences come from a woman between 18 and 29 years old with acute or convalescent COVID-19.

The chain uses TRBV7-2 and TRBJ1-2; 9 bases map to TRBD1. CDR3 size: 16 residues. V shed 4 bases, J shed 9 bases, and the junction held 15 bases outside the gene matches. Germline CDR1 is SGHTA and CDR2 is FQGNSA. CDR3 amino acids: CASSSIPDRGRTRYTF. The CDR3 coding sequence is TGTGCCAGCAGCTCCATCCCTGACAGGGGGAGGACTCGCTACACCTTC.

The rearrangement links TRBV2 to TRBJ1-1, with a tentative D call TRBD1 (5 bases). The CDR3 runs to 14 residues. The V gene's germline CDR1 is SNHLY and CDR2 FYNNEI. V lost 5 bases, J lost 1 base, and 11 bases lay in between. This CDR3 reads CASSNRRGNTEAFF. The CDR3 DNA reads as TGTGCCAGCAGTAACAGGCGGGGGAACACTGAAGCTTTCTTT.

The genes are TRBV19 and TRBJ2-6, with 7 bases identical to TRBD1. CDR1 and CDR2 from the germline V gene are LNHDA and SQIVND (reference sequence). Trimming removed 7 bases from V and 0 bases from J; junction bases left unmatched: 6. The CDR3 is made up of 16 amino acids. The CDR3 coding sequence is TGTGCCAGTAACACAGGGGTCAGCTCTGGGGCCAACGTCCTGACTTTC. Translation: CASNTGVSSGANVLTF.

The V call is TRBV5-1, the J call TRBJ2-1, with 12 bases that match TRBD2. The germline V gene has CDR1 SGHRS and CDR2 YFSETQ. There are 17 residues in the CDR3. With V trimmed by 2 bases and J by 5 bases, 8 bases remained unmatched. The CDR3 protein is CASSFTSLAGGDNEQFF. CDR3 DNA sequence: TGCGCCAGCAGCTTCACCTCACTAGCGGGGGGCGACAATGAGCAGTTCTTC. Complete variable domain (other parts from reference TRBV5-1 and TRBJ2-1): KAGVTQTPRYLIKTRGQQVTLSCSPISGHRSVSWYQQTPGQGLQFLFEYFSETQRNKGNFPGRFSGRQFSNSRSEMNVSTLELGDSALYLCASSFTSLAGGDNEQFFGPGTRLTVL.

The chain carries TRBV29-1 and TRBJ2-4, with D perhaps TRBD1 (7 bases). With 3 bases removed from V and 8 bases from J, the gap between germline ends came to 8 bases. Germline assignment: CDR1 SQVTM and CDR2 ANQGSEA. The CDR3 extends over 11 amino acids. As DNA, the CDR3 is TGCAGCGTTGACAGGGGGGACATTCAGTACTTC. This sequence encodes CSVDRGDIQYF.

V and J are TRBV2 and TRBJ1-5; D is undetermined. Trimming cost V 2 bases and J 6 bases, with 11 bases left between them. Germline V CDR1 and CDR2: SNHLY, FYNNEI. This CDR3 comprises 14 residues. The CDR3: CASSELDRSQPQHF. CDR3 in DNA: TGTGCCAGCAGTGAACTCGACCGGAGTCAGCCCCAGCATTTT.

The chain links TRBV19 to TRBJ1-5; 10 positions match TRBD1. V lost 6 bases and J lost 4; bases outside the gene matches: 9. There are 16 residues in the CDR3. CDR1 LNHDA and CDR2 SQIVND come from the germline V gene (reference sequence). CDR3 region: CASRAGTGEGNQPQHF. In nucleotides, the CDR3 is TGTGCCAGTAGGGCCGGGACAGGGGAAGGTAATCAGCCCCAGCATTTT.

The chain employs TRBV5-1 and TRBJ1-2; D might be TRBD1 (5 bases). The CDR3 sequence is 14 residues long. Trimming left V 0 bases short and J 3 bases short, with 9 bases between. Germline V gene lookup returns CDR1 SGHRS and CDR2 YFSETQ. This CDR3 is CASSLGRDHYGYTF. The CDR3 region has the DNA TGCGCCAGCAGCTTGGGGAGGGACCACTATGGCTACACCTTC.

The CDR3 sequence: CASSQSYSVRNTIYF. CDR3 in DNA: TGTGCCAGCAGCCAATCATATTCGGTTAGAAACACCATATATTTT. The chain uses TRBV3-1 (or the pseudogene TRBV3-2) and TRBJ1-3; D gene unclear. Trimming removed 2 bases from V and 5 bases from J, with 13 bases in between. Germline CDR1 is LGHDT and CDR2 is YNNKEL (reference sequence). CDR3 length: 15 residues.

The chain recombines TRBV15 with TRBJ2-7; weak D call: TRBD2 (5 bases). The CDR3 is made up of 14 amino acids. Trimming stripped 0 bases from V and 0 bases from J, with 6 bases between. Germline values: CDR1 LNHNV, CDR2 YYDKDF (reference sequence). CDR3 bases: TGTGCCACCAGCAGAGATGGGAGCTCCTACGAGCAGTACTTC. Encoded protein: CATSRDGSSYEQYF.

The chain employs TRBV14 and TRBJ1-2; 7 bases match TRBD1. The CDR3 length is 13 residues. Germline V lookup: CDR1 SGHDN, CDR2 FVKESK. V lost 6 bases to trimming and J lost 3 bases; unmatched junction nucleotides: 4. The DNA for the CDR3 is TGTGCCAGCAGTCGGGACAGTTACTATGGCTACACCTTC. As protein: CASSRDSYYGYTF.

The chain couples TRBV7-9 to TRBJ2-2, with D perhaps TRBD1 (5 bases). The CDR3 runs 15 residues. Trimming removed 5 bases from V and 4 bases from J, with 14 bases in between. Germline CDR1 reads SEHNR; CDR2 reads FQNEAQ (reference sequence). CDR3 sequence (DNA): TGTGCCAGCAGCCTACCCAGGGCAGTCACCGGGGAGCTGTTTTTT. It is translated as CASSLPRAVTGELFF.

The CDR3 region is CAITTSGTSTDTQYF. CDR3 coding DNA: TGTGCCATCACGACTAGCGGTACTAGCACAGATACGCAGTATTTT. This sequence joins TRBV10-3 and TRBJ2-3; 9 bases align to TRBD2. The CDR3 runs 15 residues. Germline CDR1 reads ENHRY; CDR2 reads SYGVKD. After removal of 7 bases from V and 0 bases from J, the junction contained 5 bases not matched to a gene.

The chain combines TRBV5-1 with TRBJ1-4, with a weak D call TRBD1 (6 bases). Germline CDR1 reads SGHRS; CDR2 reads YFSETQ. Trimming removed 5 bases at V and 7 bases at J, with 18 bases between. The CDR3 runs to 15 residues. The CDR3 DNA reads TGCGCCAGCAGGGAATATCCAGGGGTGGGTGAAAAACTGTTTTTT. Amino acids: CASREYPGVGEKLFF. The variable domain in full, completed from reference TRBV5-1 and TRBJ1-4, reads KAGVTQTPRYLIKTRGQQVTLSCSPISGHRSVSWYQQTPGQGLQFLFEYFSETQRNKGNFPGRFSGRQFSNSRSEMNVSTLELGDSALYLCASREYPGVGEKLFFGSGTQLSVL.

This clone was counted only a few times. This rearrangement joins TRBV19 to TRBJ1-5, with 7 positions matching TRBD1. Germline-derived CDR1 and CDR2 are LNHDA and SQIVND (reference sequence). Trimming cost V 9 bases and J 5 bases; bases outside gene matches: 10. This CDR3 is 14 amino acids long. DNA of the CDR3: TGTGCCAGGGCGGACAGGACCATACATCAGCCCCAGCATTTT. This encodes CARADRTIHQPQHF.

The rearrangement links TRBV5-6 to TRBJ1-1; 8 nucleotides agree with TRBD1. After removal of 4 bases from V and 4 bases from J, the junction contained 6 bases not matched to a gene. The CDR3 covers 14 residues. The germline V gene has CDR1 SGHDT and CDR2 YYEEEE. The CDR3 DNA follows: TGTGCCAGCAGCCCGAAAGACAGGGGCACTGAAGCTTTCTTT. The encoded protein is CASSPKDRGTEAFF. The whole variable domain, remainder taken from reference TRBV5-6 and TRBJ1-1, is DAGVTQSPTHLIKTRGQQVTLRCSPKSGHDTVSWYQQALGQGPQFIFQYYEEEERQRGNFPDRFSGHQFPNYSSELNVNALLLGDSALYLCASSPKDRGTEAFFGQGTRLTVV.

The J gene is TRBJ1-1, the V gene TRBV19, with D hard to call. CDR1 and CDR2 (germline): LNHDA, SQIVND (reference sequence). This CDR3 is 15 amino acids long. The V end lost 7 bases, the J end lost 5 bases, and 20 bases lay between the germline ends. CDR3 nucleotide sequence: TGTGCCAGTAAAACCGTGGCAGGCGCCTGGACTGAAGCTTTCTTT. Protein: CASKTVAGAWTEAFF.